This TCR beta chain is drawn from a study of blood T cells in healthy people across ages. In this sample, this clonotype turned up a few times. Antigen specificity is unknown. Sample-barcoded 5' priming and a J-beta primer mix drove a second PCR of roughly 6 to 12 cycles. The authors tagged each cDNA molecule using a template-switch adaptor with 12 random nucleotides. Every individual sample yielded 3 million or more paired-end reads (each containing CDR3). TCRdb passed the 5' RACE reads through MiXCR, listing each CDR3 protein once. In the table there are over 600,000 distinct CDR3 sequences, more than 35% of which are singletons. Notes on the study in general: Roughly linear age-related decline in beta diversity appeared, significant by age 40.

The germline gives CDR1 GTSNPN, CDR2 SVGIG (reference sequence). This CDR3 has 15 residues. V lost 5 bases, J lost 2 bases, and 19 bases lay in between. The chain links TRBV30 to TRBJ2-7; TRBD1 or TRBD2 may be the D gene (5 bases each). The sequenced material came from blood. The clonotype comes from a man at least 80 years old in good health. This chain's CDR3 is CAWGLRATGPYEQYF. The CDR3 DNA reads TGTGCCTGGGGACTCCGGGCCACAGGCCCCTACGAGCAGTACTTC.